The rows below give T cell receptor beta chains drawn from one sample of a study of spatial heterogeneity in lung cancer. TCRdb used MiXCR to reprocess the 5' RACE reads, holding one entry per CDR3 protein. The profile shows nearly 15,000 distinct CDR3 sequences, under 7.5% of them singletons. The sample here was lung tumor tissue, taken at surgery. The receptors come from a male donor with early-stage non-small cell lung cancer. CDR3s include the opening cysteine and the closing phenylalanine or tryptophan. The D gene is left open where the match is weak. Clone size is given for some rows only: seen once, a few or many times, or a class if the clone is expanded.

size,D,J,V,CDR3,DNA
-,-,TRBJ2-2,TRBV18,CASSRQGPSRWAGELFF,TGTGCCAGCTCACGTCAGGGACCGTCCAGATGGGCCGGGGAGCTGTTTTTT
-,-,TRBJ2-1,TRBV7-2,CASSLQGSTRTNEQFF,TGTGCCAGCAGCTTACAAGGGTCGACTAGAACCAATGAGCAGTTCTTC
few,TRBD2,TRBJ2-5,TRBV7-7,CASSLGGPLAGGLETQYF,TGTGCCAGCAGCTTAGGAGGGCCCCTGGCGGGGGGGCTCGAGACCCAGTACTTC
many,-,TRBJ1-5,TRBV21-1,CASIQPGTGGSIINQPQHF,TGTGCCAGCATCCAGCCCGGGACAGGGGGCTCTATAATCAATCAGCCCCAGCATTTT
medium-sized,TRBD1,TRBJ2-1,TRBV7-8,CASSRIPGQGRDEQFF,TGTGCCAGCAGCCGAATCCCGGGACAGGGGCGCGATGAGCAGTTCTTC
-,-,TRBJ1-1,TRBV5-1,CASSIRGGTEAFF,TGCGCCAGCAGCATCCGTGGCGGCACTGAAGCTTTCTTT
-,-,TRBJ1-5,TRBV29-1,CNLRGGGHSNQPQHF,TGCAACCTGAGGGGAGGCGGACATAGCAATCAGCCCCAGCATTTT
few,-,TRBJ1-1,TRBV10-3,CAISVGVNTEAFF,TGTGCCATCAGTGTCGGGGTGAACACTGAAGCTTTCTTT
many,-,TRBJ1-1,TRBV2,CASRRGVSTEAFF,TGTGCCAGCCGCCGTGGGGTGAGCACTGAAGCTTTCTTT
many,-,TRBJ1-3,TRBV20-1,CSALKEYSGNTIYF,TGCAGTGCTCTTAAGGAGTACTCTGGAAACACCATATATTTT
few,TRBD1,TRBJ2-7,TRBV29-1,CSVVPQGARSYEQYF,TGCAGCGTTGTCCCCCAGGGGGCTCGATCCTACGAGCAGTACTTC
many,-,TRBJ2-1,TRBV7-2,CASSLLASRIHEQFF,TGTGCCAGCAGCTTACTAGCCTCGCGGATCCATGAGCAGTTCTTC
many,-,TRBJ2-7,TRBV20-1,CSARYAFNYEQYF,TGCAGTGCTAGATATGCATTCAATTACGAGCAGTACTTC
many,-,TRBJ1-1,TRBV20-1,CSATYTVGNTEAFF,TGCAGTGCTACCTACACAGTCGGGAACACTGAAGCTTTCTTT
many,-,TRBJ1-2,TRBV29-1,CSVDFIGDIDYGYTF,TGCAGCGTTGATTTTATTGGGGACATAGACTATGGCTACACCTTC
many,-,TRBJ1-1,TRBV9,CASSVGGAGNTEAFF,TGTGCCAGCAGCGTAGGGGGGGCGGGAAACACTGAAGCTTTCTTT
few,-,TRBJ2-3,TRBV18,CASSPRYGGADTQYF,TGTGCCAGCTCACCACGATACGGTGGAGCAGATACGCAGTATTTT
many,TRBD1,TRBJ1-5,TRBV4-1,CASSQKGGTVNQPQHF,TGCGCCAGCAGCCAGAAGGGAGGGACAGTTAATCAGCCCCAGCATTTT
many,-,TRBJ1-5,TRBV3-1,CASSQAQGYNQPQHF,TGTGCCAGCAGCCAAGCCCAGGGCTACAATCAGCCCCAGCATTTT
-,-,TRBJ1-5,TRBV2,CASSEGGGRGPQHF,TGTGCCAGCAGTGAAGGAGGGGGTCGCGGGCCCCAGCATTTT
-,-,TRBJ2-4,TRBV14,CASSQERSGSQFNIQYF,TGTGCCAGCAGCCAAGAGAGGTCGGGGAGTCAGTTTAACATTCAGTACTTC
-,-,TRBJ2-2,TRBV3-1,CASSQQMGGELFF,TGTGCCAGCAGCCAACAGATGGGCGGGGAGCTGTTTTTT
many,-,TRBJ2-1,TRBV20-1,CSASGESYNEQFF,TGCAGTGCTTCAGGGGAATCCTACAATGAGCAGTTCTTC
many,-,TRBJ1-1,TRBV19,CASSPTGCFTEAFF,TGTGCCAGTAGTCCTACGGGATGCTTCACTGAAGCTTTCTTT
few,-,TRBJ2-4,TRBV6-5,CASSYRGIQYF,TGTGCCAGCAGTTACAGGGGCATTCAGTACTTC
once,-,TRBJ1-4,TRBV2,CARSTAYNEKLFF,TGTGCCAGGTCGACAGCTTATAATGAAAAACTGTTTTTT
-,-,TRBJ1-2,TRBV7-8,CASSPPGAFNYGYTF,TGTGCCAGCAGCCCCCCTGGGGCCTTTAACTATGGCTACACCTTC
many,-,TRBJ1-5,TRBV19,CASSIDLGVGQPQHF,TGTGCCAGTAGTATAGATTTGGGAGTCGGTCAGCCCCAGCATTTT
-,-,TRBJ1-5,TRBV15,CATSRDLTANNQPQHF,TGTGCCACCAGCAGAGATTTAACAGCCAACAATCAGCCCCAGCATTTT
-,-,TRBJ1-1,TRBV30,CAWSPLDTEAFF,TGTGCCTGGAGCCCCCTAGACACTGAAGCTTTCTTT